The clone carrying this T cell receptor (beta chain) occurred many times. This sample stems from a study of low-dose radiotherapy and immunotherapy resistance in tumors. Study-wide background: Each fraction for Cohort 1 was 0.5 Gy, given every 2 weeks, and the total came to 6.5 Gy. Every two weeks, the protocol called for intravenous cyclophosphamide at 200 mg/m2. It was given one day before each radiation and immunotherapy administration. Aspirin 300 mg was given orally each day for four cycles from cycle 1 day 1.

The CDR3 is 15 amino acids. Trimming cost V 5 bases and J 3 bases, with 13 bases left between them. Germline V gene data show CDR1 as KGHDR and CDR2 as SFDVKD. Amplification of TCRs used a constant-region primer and V-primer adapter for around 19 PCR cycles. In TCRdb, the reads were re-called with MiXCR into one record per CDR3 protein. There are approximately 47,000 distinct CDR3 sequences in the sample; about an eighth occur only once, and roughly 6.2% lies in the top ten. As to time point: before trial treatment. Tumors of eligible patients were advanced, solid and lacking tumor-infiltrating lymphocytes.

The material was PBMCs, obtained before treatment. The chain links TRBV24-1 to TRBJ1-5; D not resolved. This TCR was sampled from a female donor with ovarian cancer. CDR3 in amino acids: CATSGAGEPNQPQHF. The CDR3 bases are TGTGCCACCAGTGGGGCCGGTGAACCCAATCAGCCCCAGCATTTT.